A single T cell receptor beta chain is shown here with its context. Its antigen is not identified. This entry is derived from a study of CD8+ T cells in alopecia areata. Whole-study results and caveats: It was lesional scalp, especially alopecia totalis/universalis, that showed higher clonality than normal scalp.

RNA, once extracted, was reverse transcribed into cDNA for use as the sequencing template. Profiling relied on immunoSEQ multiplex PCR, and the TCRdb table lists in-frame clones only, not all of them. This table holds roughly 200,000 clones, 45% to 70% found once. The CDR3 runs 12 residues. V shed 7 bases, J shed 5 bases, and the junction held 6 bases outside the gene matches. Germline loops: CDR1 SGHRS, CDR2 YFSETQ. What was sequenced was CD8+ T cells sorted from blood. The clonotype originates from a human donor in good health. This chain links TRBV5-1 with TRBJ2-7; 7 nucleotides match TRBD1. The CDR3 spells CASGDSGHEQYF. The CDR3 DNA is TGCGCCAGCGGGGACAGCGGCCACGAGCAGTACTTC.